This T cell receptor (beta chain) was profiled in a study of vaccination and CD4 T cells after COVID-19. Study details: Convalescent cases consisted of six males and four females, of whom two were Hispanic. The authors exposed cells to overlapping spike peptides derived from SARS-CoV-2, HCoV-NL63, HCoV-OC43 and HCoV-229E.

Germline CDR1 and CDR2: SEHNR and FQNEAQ (reference sequence). Trimming removed 6 bases from V and 1 base from J, with 9 bases in between. The CDR3 covers 14 residues. As for this clonotype: No antigen is known for it.

Specified treatment: approximately 9-day PBMC culture with coronavirus spike peptide pools or control peptides (ViraFEST assay). Under the ViraFEST approach, antigen-specific T cells were expanded with peptide pools and TCRs subsequently sequenced. IL-2 at around 9.4 IU/ml and peptide pools at approximately 9.6 ug/ml were added to PBMCs cultured at about 2 million per well. Sequencing of DNA taken from cultured CD4+ T cells relied on the Oncomine TCR Beta short-read assay. TCRdb fed the PCR reads into MiXCR, producing one record per CDR3 protein. This sample has around 11,000 distinct CDR3 sequences, with 77% found just once.

The sequenced material came from CD4+ T cells from blood, cultured in vitro. The receptor was derived from a human donor who had recovered from COVID-19. The chain combines TRBV7-9 with TRBJ1-4; a weak D match, TRBD1 (6 bases). The CDR3 here is CASRRQETNEKLFF. The CDR3 DNA reads as TGTGCCAGCAGGCGACAGGAAACTAATGAAAAACTGTTTTTT.